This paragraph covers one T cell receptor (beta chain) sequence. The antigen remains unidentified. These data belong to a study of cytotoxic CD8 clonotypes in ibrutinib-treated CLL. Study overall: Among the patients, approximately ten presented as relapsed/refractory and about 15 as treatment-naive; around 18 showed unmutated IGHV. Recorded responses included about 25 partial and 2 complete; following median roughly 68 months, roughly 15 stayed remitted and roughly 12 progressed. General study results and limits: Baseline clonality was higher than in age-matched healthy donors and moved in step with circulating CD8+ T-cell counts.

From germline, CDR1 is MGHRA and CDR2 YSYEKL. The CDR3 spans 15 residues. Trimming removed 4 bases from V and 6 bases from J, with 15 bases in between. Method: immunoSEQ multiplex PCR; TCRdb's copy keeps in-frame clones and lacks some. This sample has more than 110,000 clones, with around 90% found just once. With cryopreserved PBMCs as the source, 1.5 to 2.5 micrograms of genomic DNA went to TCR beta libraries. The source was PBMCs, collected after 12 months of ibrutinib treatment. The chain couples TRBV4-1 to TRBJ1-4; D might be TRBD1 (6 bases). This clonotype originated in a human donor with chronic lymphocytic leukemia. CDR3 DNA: TGCGCCAGCAGCCCGTCGGGGGCGGTGGATGAAAAACTGTTTTTT. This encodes CASSPSGAVDEKLFF.